Listed below are T cell receptor beta chains from one sample, sequenced in a study of siplizumab effects on memory and regulatory T cells. Repertoires were generated with immunoSEQ multiplex PCR, while TCRdb's copy carries only in-frame clones and drops some. The sample carries 87,000 or so clones, 94% recorded once. Source material: non-Treg CD4+ T cells sorted from blood. Every receptor here comes from a human donor in good health. CDR3s include the opening cysteine and the closing phenylalanine or tryptophan.

V	J	CDR3
TRBV4-2	TRBJ2-2	CASSLSSRNTGELFF
TRBV30	TRBJ1-1	CAWSVQSGAGTTEAFF
TRBV6-5	TRBJ2-3	CASSYRPGRGDTQYF
TRBV6-1	TRBJ2-7	CAVQKVAGVLEQYF
TRBV19	TRBJ1-2	CASSIDPNYGYTF
TRBV6-1	TRBJ2-3	CASFQRGANTDTQYF
TRBV4-2	TRBJ2-1	CASSRTSGGASEQFF
TRBV13	TRBJ1-1	CASSLRGGGNTEAFF
TRBV5-8	TRBJ2-7	CASSLVNYEQYF
TRBV4-2	TRBJ2-2	CASSQATSGKNTGELFF
TRBV7-9	TRBJ2-2	CASSSSGNTGELFF
TRBV7-7	TRBJ1-1	CASSLAQDTEAFF
TRBV19	TRBJ2-6	CASSLGLYSGANVLTF
TRBV18	TRBJ2-3	CASSPGTGSRDTQYF
TRBV15	TRBJ2-2	CATRFTGLAGGKWPGELFF
TRBV5-1	TRBJ2-5	CASSRRTDGTQYF
TRBV18	TRBJ2-1	CASSDTVPGTSEEQFF
TRBV6-5	TRBJ1-2	CASSYSGQGRDGYTF
TRBV10-2	TRBJ1-6	CASRGSDRVNSPLHF
TRBV10-3	TRBJ2-2	CAISGTDTGELFF
TRBV7-8	TRBJ2-3	CASRVLAGGASTDTQYF
TRBV30	TRBJ2-3	CAWREFTDTQYF
TRBV19	TRBJ1-6	CAIKWPGKNSPLHF
TRBV5-4	TRBJ1-1	CASSPTGENTEAFF
TRBV18	TRBJ2-4	CASSQTSGRGNIQYF
TRBV5-6	TRBJ2-1	CASNPSWGTGSHNEQFF
TRBV11-1	TRBJ2-7	CASSLGAYEQYF
TRBV21-1	TRBJ1-1	CASSLLKGVDTEAFF
TRBV9	TRBJ2-7	CASSVATGPYEQYF
TRBV29-1	TRBJ1-2	CSVWDRGFGYTF
TRBV5-1	TRBJ2-3	CASSLRGQGLDTQYF
TRBV25-1	TRBJ1-2	CASSSLGGYTF
TRBV5-6	TRBJ2-5	CASSQDRGLETQYF
TRBV6-5	TRBJ1-1	CASSSANTEAFF
TRBV7-8	TRBJ2-3	CASSLLSTTRTDTQYF
TRBV5-1	TRBJ2-3	CASKVKDTQYF
TRBV14	TRBJ1-1	CASSQDEDGLRTEAFF
TRBV5-1	TRBJ2-5	CASSGSQETQYF
TRBV5-1	TRBJ2-5	CASSSETGQETQYF
TRBV5-1	TRBJ1-5	CASSPSPNQPQHF
TRBV19	TRBJ1-2	CASKRGRNPAGYTF
TRBV5-5	TRBJ2-5	CASSFRDNQETQYF